The following is a T cell receptor (beta chain) sequence with its context. Its antigen is not identified. Sorted populations all had greater than 95% purity. As every portion of the isolated RNA was reverse transcribed, the sequencing read expressed TCRB transcripts. The average output of naive, central memory and regulatory T cell samples was several million reads. The data were produced by immunoSEQ multiplex PCR, yet TCRdb's version contains in-frame clones alone and is incomplete. The profile shows about 120,000 clones, around 15% of them singletons. This specimen belongs to a study of beta chain features in type 1 diabetes. Study-level points and caveats: PCR might pick shorter templates more often, in the same way for patients and controls. A moderate, significant TCRB CDR3 shortening appeared in type 1 diabetes across four CD4+ subsets.

Between the trimmed V and J ends, which lost 4 bases and 0 bases, there was a span of 10 bases. CDR3 size: 15 residues. Germline CDR1 SGHRS, CDR2 YFSETQ. The clonotype originates from a man younger than 35 with type 1 diabetes. The chain uses TRBV5-1 and TRBJ2-2; no clear D. The specimen sequenced was central memory CD4+ T cells from blood. CDR3 in amino acids: CASSAFGPNTGELFF. The CDR3, as DNA: TGCGCCAGCAGCGCGTTCGGGCCGAACACCGGGGAGCTGTTTTTT.